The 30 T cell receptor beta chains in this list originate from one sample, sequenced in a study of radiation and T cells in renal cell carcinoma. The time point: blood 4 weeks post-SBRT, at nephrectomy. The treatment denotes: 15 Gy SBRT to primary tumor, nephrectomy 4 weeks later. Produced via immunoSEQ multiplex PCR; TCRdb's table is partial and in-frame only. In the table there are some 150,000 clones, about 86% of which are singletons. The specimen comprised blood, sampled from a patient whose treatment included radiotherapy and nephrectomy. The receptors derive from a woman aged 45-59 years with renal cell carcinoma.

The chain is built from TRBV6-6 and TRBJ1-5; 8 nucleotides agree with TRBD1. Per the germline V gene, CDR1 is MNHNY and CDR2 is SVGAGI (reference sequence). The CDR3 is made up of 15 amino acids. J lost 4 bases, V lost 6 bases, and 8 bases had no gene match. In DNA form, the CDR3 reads TGTGCCAGCAGCCTGGACAGGGCGTGGAATCAGCCCCAGCATTTT. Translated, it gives CASSLDRAWNQPQHF.

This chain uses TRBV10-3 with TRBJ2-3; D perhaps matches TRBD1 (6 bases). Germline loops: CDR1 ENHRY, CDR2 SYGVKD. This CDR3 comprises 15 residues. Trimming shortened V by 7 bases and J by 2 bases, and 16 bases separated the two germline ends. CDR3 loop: CAIMGRQDPTDTQYF. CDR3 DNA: TGTGCCATCATGGGGAGACAGGATCCCACAGATACGCAGTATTTT.

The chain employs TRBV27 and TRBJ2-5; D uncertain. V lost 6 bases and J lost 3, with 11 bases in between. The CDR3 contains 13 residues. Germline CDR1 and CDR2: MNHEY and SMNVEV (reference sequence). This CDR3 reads CASSWGTKETQYF. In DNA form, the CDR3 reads TGTGCCAGCAGCTGGGGTACTAAAGAGACCCAGTACTTC.

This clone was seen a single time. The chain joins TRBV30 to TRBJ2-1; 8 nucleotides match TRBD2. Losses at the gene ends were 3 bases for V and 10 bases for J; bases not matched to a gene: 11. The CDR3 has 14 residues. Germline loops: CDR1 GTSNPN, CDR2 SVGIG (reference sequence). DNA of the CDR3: TGTGCCTGGAGGGGAACGGGAGGGAGGCCAGAGCAGTTCTTC. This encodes CAWRGTGGRPEQFF.

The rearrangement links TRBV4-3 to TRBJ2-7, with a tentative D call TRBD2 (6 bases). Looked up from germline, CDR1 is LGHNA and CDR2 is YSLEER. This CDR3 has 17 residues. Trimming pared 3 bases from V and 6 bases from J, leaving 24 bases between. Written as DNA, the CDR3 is TGCGCCAGCAGCCACGACATTAGCGGTGCCTCTCCCTGCGAGCAGTACTTC. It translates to CASSHDISGASPCEQYF.

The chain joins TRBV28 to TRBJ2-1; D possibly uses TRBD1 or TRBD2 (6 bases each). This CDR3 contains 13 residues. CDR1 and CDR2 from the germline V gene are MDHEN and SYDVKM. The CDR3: CGSGGGKVNEQFF. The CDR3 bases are TGTGGAAGTGGAGGGGGTAAAGTCAATGAGCAGTTCTTC.

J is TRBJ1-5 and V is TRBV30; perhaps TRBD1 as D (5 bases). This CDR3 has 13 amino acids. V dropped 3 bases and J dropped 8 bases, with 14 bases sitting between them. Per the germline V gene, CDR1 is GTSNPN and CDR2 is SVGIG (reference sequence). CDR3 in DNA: TGTGCCTGGAGCCGGGACGAGGGAAAGCCCCAGCATTTT. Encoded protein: CAWSRDEGKPQHF.

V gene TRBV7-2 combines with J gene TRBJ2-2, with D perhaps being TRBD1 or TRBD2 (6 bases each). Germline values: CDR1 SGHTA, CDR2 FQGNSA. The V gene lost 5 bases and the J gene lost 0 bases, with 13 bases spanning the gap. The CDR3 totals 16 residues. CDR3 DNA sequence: TGTGCCAGCAGCCCAAACGGGGGCGCGAACACCGGGGAGCTGTTTTTT. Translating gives CASSPNGGANTGELFF.

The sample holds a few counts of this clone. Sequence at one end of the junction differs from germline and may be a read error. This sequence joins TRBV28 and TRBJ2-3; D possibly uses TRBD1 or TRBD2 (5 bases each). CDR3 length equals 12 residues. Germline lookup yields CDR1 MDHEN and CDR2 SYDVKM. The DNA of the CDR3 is TGTGCCAGCAGTCCGGGGACGGACAAATCTTCTTTT. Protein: CASSPGTDKSSF.

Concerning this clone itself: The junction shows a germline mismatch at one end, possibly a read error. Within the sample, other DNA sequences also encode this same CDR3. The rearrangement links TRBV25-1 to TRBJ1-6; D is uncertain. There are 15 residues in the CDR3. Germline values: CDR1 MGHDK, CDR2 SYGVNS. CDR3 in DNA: TGTGCCAGCAGTGAAGGCAGGCCCAATAATTCACCCCTCCACTTC. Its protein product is CASSEGRPNNSPLHF.

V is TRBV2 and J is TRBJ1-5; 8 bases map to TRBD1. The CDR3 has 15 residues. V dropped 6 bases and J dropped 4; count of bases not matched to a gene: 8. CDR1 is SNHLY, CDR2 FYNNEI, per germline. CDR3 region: CASREGQAQNQPQHF. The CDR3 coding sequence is TGTGCCAGCAGAGAGGGACAGGCCCAAAATCAGCCCCAGCATTTT.

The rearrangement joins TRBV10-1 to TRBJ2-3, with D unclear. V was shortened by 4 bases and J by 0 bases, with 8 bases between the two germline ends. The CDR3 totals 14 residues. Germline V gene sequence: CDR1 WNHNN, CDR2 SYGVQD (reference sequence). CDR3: CASSAPESTDTQYF. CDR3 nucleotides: TGCGCCAGCAGTGCCCCAGAGAGCACAGATACGCAGTATTTT.

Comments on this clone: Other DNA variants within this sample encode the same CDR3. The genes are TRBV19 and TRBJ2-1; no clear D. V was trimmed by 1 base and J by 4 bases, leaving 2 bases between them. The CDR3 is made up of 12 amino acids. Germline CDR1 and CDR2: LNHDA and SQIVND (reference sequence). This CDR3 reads CASSIGYNEQFF. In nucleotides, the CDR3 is TGTGCCAGTAGTATAGGTTACAATGAGCAGTTCTTC.

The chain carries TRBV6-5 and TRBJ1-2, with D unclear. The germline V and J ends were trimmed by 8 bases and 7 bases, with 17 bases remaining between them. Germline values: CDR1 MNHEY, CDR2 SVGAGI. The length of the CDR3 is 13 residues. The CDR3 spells CASHRVGISGYTF. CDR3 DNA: TGTGCCAGCCATCGAGTAGGGATCAGTGGCTACACCTTC.

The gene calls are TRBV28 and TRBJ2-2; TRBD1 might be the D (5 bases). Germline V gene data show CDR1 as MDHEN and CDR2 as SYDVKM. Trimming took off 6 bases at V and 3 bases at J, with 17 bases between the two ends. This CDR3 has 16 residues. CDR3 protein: CASSPDRAPDTGELFF. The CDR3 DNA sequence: TGTGCCAGCAGCCCAGACAGAGCCCCAGACACCGGGGAGCTGTTTTTT. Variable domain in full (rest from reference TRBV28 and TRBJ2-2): DVKVTQSSRYLVKRTGEKVFLECVQDMDHENMFWYRQDPGLGLRLIYFSYDVKMKEKGDIPEGYSVSREKKERFSLILESASTNQTSMYLCASSPDRAPDTGELFFGEGSRLTVL.

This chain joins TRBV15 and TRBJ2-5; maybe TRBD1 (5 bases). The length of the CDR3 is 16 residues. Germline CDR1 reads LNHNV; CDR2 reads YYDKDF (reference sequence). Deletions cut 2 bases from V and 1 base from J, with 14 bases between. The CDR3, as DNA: TGTGCCACCAGCAGATTTACATCCAGGGCCCAAGAGACCCAGTACTTC. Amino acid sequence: CATSRFTSRAQETQYF. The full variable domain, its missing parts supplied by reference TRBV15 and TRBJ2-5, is DAMVIQNPRYQVTQFGKPVTLSCSQTLNHNVMYWYQQKSSQAPKLLFHYYDKDFNNEADTPDNFQSRRPNTSFCFLDIRSPGLGDTAMYLCATSRFTSRAQETQYFGPGTRLLVL.

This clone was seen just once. In DNA, the CDR3 is TGTGCCAGCAGTGAAGCTCCTGGACAGTCCTACGAGCAGTACTTC. Its protein is CASSEAPGQSYEQYF. This rearrangement joins TRBV6-1 to TRBJ2-7; maybe TRBD1 (6 bases). This CDR3 has 15 residues. The germline V gene encodes CDR1 MNHNS and CDR2 SASEGT. V lost 0 bases to trimming and J lost 1 base, with 10 bases between them.

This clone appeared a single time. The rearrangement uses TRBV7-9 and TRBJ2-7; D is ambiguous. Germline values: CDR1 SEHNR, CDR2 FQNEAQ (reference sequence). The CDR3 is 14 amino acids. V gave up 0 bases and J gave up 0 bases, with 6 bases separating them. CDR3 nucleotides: TGTGCCAGCAGCTTAGCAGGCGACTCCTACGAGCAGTACTTC. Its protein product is CASSLAGDSYEQYF.

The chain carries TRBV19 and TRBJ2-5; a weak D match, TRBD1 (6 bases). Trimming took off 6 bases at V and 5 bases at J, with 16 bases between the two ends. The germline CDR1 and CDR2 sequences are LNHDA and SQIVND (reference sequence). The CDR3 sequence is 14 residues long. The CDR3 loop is CASSPTGISETQYF. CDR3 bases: TGTGCCAGTAGCCCTACAGGGATCTCTGAGACCCAGTACTTC.

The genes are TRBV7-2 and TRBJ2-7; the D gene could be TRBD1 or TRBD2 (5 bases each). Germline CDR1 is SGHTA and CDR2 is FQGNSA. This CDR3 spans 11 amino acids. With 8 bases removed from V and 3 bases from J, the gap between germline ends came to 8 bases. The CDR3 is CASRGGYEQYF. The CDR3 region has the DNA TGTGCCAGCCGTGGGGGCTACGAGCAGTACTTC. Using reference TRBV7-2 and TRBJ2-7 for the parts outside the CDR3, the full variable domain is GAGVSQSPSNKVTEKGKDVELRCDPISGHTALYWYRQSLGQGLEFLIYFQGNSAPDKSGLPSDRFSAERTGGSVSTLTIQRTQQEDSAVYLCASRGGYEQYFGPGTRLTVT.

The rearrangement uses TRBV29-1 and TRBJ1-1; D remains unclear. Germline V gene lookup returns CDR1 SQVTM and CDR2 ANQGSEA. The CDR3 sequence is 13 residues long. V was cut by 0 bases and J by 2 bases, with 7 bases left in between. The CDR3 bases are TGCAGCGTTGAAGAGAACCCAAACACTGAAGCTTTCTTT. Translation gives CSVEENPNTEAFF.

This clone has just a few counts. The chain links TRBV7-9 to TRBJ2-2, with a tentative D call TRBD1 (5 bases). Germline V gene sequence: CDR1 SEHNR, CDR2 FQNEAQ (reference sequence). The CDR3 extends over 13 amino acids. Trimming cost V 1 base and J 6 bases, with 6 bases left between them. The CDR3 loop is CASSLEGSGELFF. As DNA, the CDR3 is TGTGCCAGCAGCTTAGAGGGGTCCGGGGAGCTGTTTTTT.

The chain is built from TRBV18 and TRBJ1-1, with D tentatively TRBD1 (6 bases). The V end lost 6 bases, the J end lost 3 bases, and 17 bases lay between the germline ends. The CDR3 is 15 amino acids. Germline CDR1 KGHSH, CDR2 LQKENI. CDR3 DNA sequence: TGTGCCAGCTCGTCTTCGAATCAGGGGTACACTGAAGCTTTCTTT. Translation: CASSSSNQGYTEAFF.

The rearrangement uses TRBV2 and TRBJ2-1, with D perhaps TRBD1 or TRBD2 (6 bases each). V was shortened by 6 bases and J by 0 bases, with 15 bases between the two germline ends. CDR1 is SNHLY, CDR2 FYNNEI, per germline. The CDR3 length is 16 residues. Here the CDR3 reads CASRLLRGPSYNEQFF. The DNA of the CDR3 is TGTGCCAGCAGATTACTTCGGGGGCCCTCCTACAATGAGCAGTTCTTC.

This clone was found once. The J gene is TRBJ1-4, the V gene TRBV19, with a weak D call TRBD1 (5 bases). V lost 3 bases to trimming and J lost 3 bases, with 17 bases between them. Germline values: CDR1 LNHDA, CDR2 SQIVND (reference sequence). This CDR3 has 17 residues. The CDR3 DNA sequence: TGTGCCAGTAGTATTTATGCAGGGTTCGGAGCTAATGAAAAACTGTTTTTT. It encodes CASSIYAGFGANEKLFF.

The CDR3 reads CASTTPVNTEAFF. CDR3 nucleotide sequence: TGTGCCAGTACCACGCCCGTGAACACTGAAGCTTTCTTT. The chain joins TRBV19 to TRBJ1-1; D is unclear. This CDR3 contains 13 residues. Germline loops: CDR1 LNHDA, CDR2 SQIVND (reference sequence). Trimming cost V 7 bases and J 0 bases, with 9 bases left between them.

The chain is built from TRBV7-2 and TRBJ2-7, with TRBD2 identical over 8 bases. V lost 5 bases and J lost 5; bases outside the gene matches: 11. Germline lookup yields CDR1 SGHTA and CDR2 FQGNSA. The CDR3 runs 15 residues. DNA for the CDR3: TGTGCCAGCAGCCCAAGTCGGGGGGGCTACCACGAGCAGTACTTC. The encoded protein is CASSPSRGGYHEQYF.

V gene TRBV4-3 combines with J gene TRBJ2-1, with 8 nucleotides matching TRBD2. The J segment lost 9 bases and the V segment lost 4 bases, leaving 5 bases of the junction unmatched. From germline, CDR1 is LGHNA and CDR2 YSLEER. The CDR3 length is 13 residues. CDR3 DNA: TGCGCCAGCAGCCCTGGACTAGCACGTGAGCAGTTCTTC. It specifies CASSPGLAREQFF.

The chain's CDR3 is CSARTEAFF. CDR3 nucleotide sequence: TGCAGTGCCAGAACTGAAGCTTTCTTT. The rearrangement links TRBV20-1 to TRBJ1-1; D gene unclear. The germline V gene has CDR1 DFQATT and CDR2 SNEGSKA (reference sequence). V shed 6 bases and J shed 5 bases, with 4 bases lying between them. The CDR3 is made up of 9 amino acids.

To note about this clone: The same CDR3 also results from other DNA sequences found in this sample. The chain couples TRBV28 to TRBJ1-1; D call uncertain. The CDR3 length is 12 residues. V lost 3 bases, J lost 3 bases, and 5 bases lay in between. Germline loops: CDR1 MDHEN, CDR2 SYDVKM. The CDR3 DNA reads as TGTGCCAGCAGTTTGGTGGACACTGAAGCTTTCTTT. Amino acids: CASSLVDTEAFF.